What follows describes a single T cell receptor (beta chain). Its antigen is undetermined. The CDR3 covers 14 residues. V was trimmed by 4 bases and J by 2 bases, leaving 12 bases between them. CDR1 is MNHNS and CDR2 is SASEGT in the germline V gene. The source of the sample is a study of early stage breast cancer tumors. Sequencing used immunoSEQ multiplex PCR; TCRdb keeps in-frame clones, though not all of them. Here the sample spans around 50,000 clones, roughly 83% being singletons. Study-level results: In about 90% of the 16 patients, blood comparison separated tumor from normal breast.

The TCR sequence derives from a person aged 50 to 59 with breast cancer. The genes are TRBV6-1 and TRBJ2-7, with no clear D. The sequenced material came from blood. CDR3 in DNA: TGTGCCAGCAGTGGAGACTTCTCTCCCTACGAGCAGTACTTC. Amino acids: CASSGDFSPYEQYF.